This entry lists 8 T cell receptor beta chains sequenced from one sample in a study of T cell responses to AZD1222 COVID-19 vaccine. Sequencing used immunoSEQ multiplex PCR; TCRdb keeps in-frame clones, though not all of them. Of around 67,000 clones in the sample, 83% are singletons; the top ten hold 5.5% to 8%. The starting material was peripheral blood, obtained 28 days after the second AZD1222 dose. The receptors originated from an adult who received the AZD1222 COVID-19 vaccine.

The chain employs TRBV7-2 and TRBJ2-1, with TRBD2 matching over 13 bases. The CDR3 has 16 amino acids. Trimming cost V 5 bases and J 8 bases; bases outside gene matches: 9. Germline V lookup: CDR1 SGHTA, CDR2 FQGNSA. The CDR3 spells CASSRAPLAGGDEQFF. The CDR3 nucleotides are TGTGCCAGCAGCCGGGCTCCACTAGCGGGGGGGGATGAGCAGTTCTTC.

The rearrangement joins TRBV18 to TRBJ2-7; a weak D match, TRBD1 (5 bases). This CDR3 has 12 amino acids. In germline, CDR1 is KGHSH, CDR2 LQKENI. The V end was cut by 8 bases, the J end by 0 bases, with 8 bases between. This chain's CDR3 is CASGQTSYEQYF. The CDR3 DNA follows: TGTGCCAGCGGACAAACCTCCTACGAGCAGTACTTC.

The chain joins TRBV9 to TRBJ2-3; 11 bases map to TRBD2. Looked up from germline, CDR1 is SGDLS and CDR2 is YYNGEE. V trimming: 3 bases; J trimming: 5 bases; junction bases outside the gene matches: 8. The CDR3 spans 16 residues. The CDR3 sequence: CASSENSGGAGDTQYF. The CDR3 nucleotides are TGTGCCAGCAGCGAGAATAGCGGGGGGGCCGGAGATACGCAGTATTTT.

This chain joins TRBV30 and TRBJ1-3; unclear D gene. This CDR3 is built from 11 residues. CDR1 GTSNPN and CDR2 SVGIG come from the germline V gene (reference sequence). V was pared by 3 bases and J by 7 bases, with 7 bases between. CDR3 in DNA: TGTGCCTGGAGCCGAACCAACACCATATATTTT. It encodes CAWSRTNTIYF.

The gene calls are TRBV29-1 and TRBJ1-1; D unclear. This CDR3 is built from 13 residues. Trimming removed 0 bases from V and 9 bases from J, with 14 bases in between. The germline V gene encodes CDR1 SQVTM and CDR2 ANQGSEA. CDR3 nucleotide sequence: TGCAGCGTTGAAGATAGTTTGGGGAAGAAAGCTTTCTTT. This codes for CSVEDSLGKKAFF. Combining the CDR3 with reference TRBV29-1 and TRBJ1-1 gives the whole variable domain SAVISQKPSRDICQRGTSLTIQCQVDSQVTMMFWYRQQPGQSLTLIATANQGSEATYESGFVIDKFPISRPNLTFSTLTVSNMSPEDSSIYLCSVEDSLGKKAFFGQGTRLTVV.

V usage is TRBV7-2 and J usage is TRBJ2-7, with 9 bases identical to TRBD2. V was pared by 1 base and J by 4 bases, with 5 bases of the junction left unmatched. Germline CDR1 reads SGHTA; CDR2 reads FQGNSA. This CDR3 has 15 residues. Here the CDR3 reads CASSLVSSGDYEQYF. CDR3 nucleotide sequence: TGTGCCAGCAGCTTAGTTTCTAGCGGGGATTACGAGCAGTACTTC.

The gene calls are TRBV7-7 and TRBJ2-1; D tentatively fits TRBD1 or TRBD2 (5 bases each). Trimming shortened V by 5 bases and J by 7 bases, and 18 bases separated the two germline ends. This CDR3 has 15 residues. Germline CDR1 SSHAT, CDR2 FNYEAQ (reference sequence). Written as DNA, the CDR3 is TGTGCCAGCAGCCTCCGGGACGGCCCGTGGAATGAGCAGTTCTTC. Translating gives CASSLRDGPWNEQFF.

This clone was seen a single time. The V and J genes are TRBV2 and TRBJ1-1; tentative D call: TRBD1 (6 bases). This CDR3 region has 18 residues. In germline, CDR1 is SNHLY, CDR2 FYNNEI. Trimming took 4 bases from V and 3 from J, leaving 24 bases between them. The CDR3 DNA follows: TGTGCCAGCAGTGTAGGTGGGGGGCCCCTACGTCTGGACACTGAAGCTTTCTTT. This codes for CASSVGGGPLRLDTEAFF. The variable domain in full, completed from reference TRBV2 and TRBJ1-1, reads EPEVTQTPSHQVTQMGQEVILRCVPISNHLYFYWYRQILGQKVEFLVSFYNNEISEKSEIFDDQFSVERPDGSNFTLKIRSTKLEDSAMYFCASSVGGGPLRLDTEAFFGQGTRLTVV.